This T cell receptor (beta chain) was observed in a study of CD8 T cells in Susac syndrome. CDR1 is KGHSH and CDR2 is LQKENI in the germline V gene. CDR3 length: 15 amino acids. The V end was cut by 1 base, the J end by 4 bases, with 11 bases between. RNA was extracted with the RNeasy kit, and a quantity of 0.5 to 1 ug was reverse transcribed using random hexamers. TCRdb ran MiXCR on the immunoSEQ multiplex PCR reads and lists one entry per CDR3 protein. The profile covers approximately 210,000 distinct CDR3 sequences, with approximately 95% appearing a single time and 0.095% taken by the ten largest.

The sequencing sample was made of CD4+ T cells from PBMCs. The clonotype comes from a human donor with multiple sclerosis. The J gene is TRBJ1-5, the V gene TRBV18; no definite D call. CDR3 in amino acids: CASSPRGKPNQPQHF. The CDR3 coding sequence is TGTGCCAGCTCACCACGAGGGAAGCCTAATCAGCCCCAGCATTTT.